The 21 T cell receptor beta chains below were found in one sample sequenced in a study of cytomegalovirus exposure and HLA in healthy donors. The PCR contained 60 Vbeta and 13 Jbeta primers. Sequencing used immunoSEQ multiplex PCR; TCRdb keeps in-frame clones, though not all of them. This sample has about 190,000 clones, with approximately 88% found just once. The sequenced sample consisted of PBMCs. The receptors stem from a boy younger than 18 in good health and CMV-seronegative.

The chain carries TRBV6-1 and TRBJ1-1; 9 positions match TRBD1. The CDR3 has 13 amino acids. V gave up 4 bases and J gave up 11 bases; unmatched junction bases: 8. Germline CDR1 reads MNHNS; CDR2 reads SASEGT. The CDR3 is CASSAWGQGLAFF. Written as DNA, the CDR3 is TGTGCCAGCAGTGCTTGGGGACAGGGTCTGGCTTTCTTT.

This clone occurred once. The chain couples TRBV10-3 to TRBJ2-7; 9 bases match TRBD2. In germline, CDR1 is ENHRY, CDR2 SYGVKD. The CDR3 consists of 16 residues. The ends lost 2 bases at V and 2 bases at J; junction bases unmatched: 7. CDR3 in amino acids: CAISEGAGGSPYEQYF. CDR3 DNA: TGTGCCATCAGTGAGGGAGCGGGAGGCTCACCCTACGAGCAGTACTTC.

This sequence joins TRBV27 and TRBJ1-2, with 8 bases that match TRBD1. From germline, CDR1 is MNHEY and CDR2 SMNVEV (reference sequence). Trimming cost V 6 bases and J 8 bases; bases outside gene matches: 11. The CDR3 runs to 14 residues. Here the CDR3 DNA reads TGTGCCAGCAGCCCCTCGGACAGGGTTTTCGGCTACACCTTC. Its protein is CASSPSDRVFGYTF.

V and J are TRBV10-3 and TRBJ1-1, with D perhaps matching TRBD1 (5 bases). Germline V gives CDR1 ENHRY, CDR2 SYGVKD. The CDR3 covers 13 residues. V was clipped by 11 bases and J by 1 base, with 14 bases between them. CDR3 amino acids: CAGQDGENTEAFF. In DNA, the CDR3 is TGTGCCGGACAAGACGGAGAGAACACTGAAGCTTTCTTT.

The rearrangement uses TRBV27 and TRBJ2-3, with 12 bases matching TRBD2. V was pared by 3 bases and J by 4 bases, with 5 bases of the junction left unmatched. The CDR3 is made up of 16 amino acids. Germline V gene sequence: CDR1 MNHEY, CDR2 SMNVEV (reference sequence). The CDR3 DNA sequence: TGTGCCAGCAGTTTCAGGGCTAGCGGGGGGGCAGATACGCAGTATTTT. Its translation is CASSFRASGGADTQYF.

The chain joins TRBV27 to TRBJ2-3; D gene uncertain. The germline V gene has CDR1 MNHEY and CDR2 SMNVEV (reference sequence). V lost 6 bases to trimming and J lost 5 bases, with 15 bases between them. The CDR3 covers 14 residues. The CDR3 region has the DNA TGTGCCAGCAGGCCGGGTCGACTGATAGATACGCAGTATTTT. Its protein product is CASRPGRLIDTQYF.

DNA for the CDR3: TGTGCCAGCAGCCCGTCTCCGAGTTCCTACAATGAGCAGTTCTTC. Its protein is CASSPSPSSYNEQFF. The genes are TRBV7-9 and TRBJ2-1; D not resolved. CDR1 and CDR2 (germline): SEHNR, FQNEAQ (reference sequence). CDR3 size: 15 residues. V lost 5 bases and J lost 1, with 12 bases in between.

The V gene is TRBV7-9, the J gene TRBJ2-1; 12 bases are a match to TRBD2. The CDR3 is 16 residues long. CDR1 is SEHNR, CDR2 FQNEAQ, per germline (reference sequence). V trimming: 3 bases; J trimming: 5 bases; junction bases outside the gene matches: 5. CDR3 DNA: TGTGCCAGCAGCTTGGCACTAGCGGGGGGCGACAATGAGCAGTTCTTC. It translates to CASSLALAGGDNEQFF.

The genes are TRBV6-4 and TRBJ1-6; no firm D call. Trimming removed 4 bases at V and 5 bases at J, with 6 bases between. In germline, CDR1 is MRHNA, CDR2 SNTAGT. This CDR3 is 13 amino acids long. The CDR3, as DNA: TGTGCCAGCAGTGTGAACAATAATTCACCCCTCCACTTT. Its translation: CASSVNNNSPLHF.

This clone was counted a few times. The gene calls are TRBV20-1 and TRBJ2-7; the D gene is possibly TRBD2 (5 bases). V lost 6 bases and J 5 bases, leaving 8 bases between the germline ends. Germline lookup yields CDR1 DFQATT and CDR2 SNEGSKA (reference sequence). CDR3 length: 10 residues. Here the CDR3 reads CSASTNEQYF. The CDR3 coding sequence is TGCAGTGCCTCGACTAACGAGCAGTACTTC.

In regard to this clone: The junction shows a germline mismatch at one end, possibly a read error. The chain combines TRBV6-6 with TRBJ1-5, with 8 nucleotides matching TRBD1. Germline V lookup: CDR1 MNHNY, CDR2 SVGAGI (reference sequence). CDR3 size: 15 residues. The CDR3 sequence: CASTKGGQGDQPRHF. CDR3 in DNA: TGTGCCAGCACCAAAGGCGGACAGGGCGACCAGCCCCGGCATTTT.

A few counts support this clone. Different DNA sequences within this sample yield the same CDR3. The rearrangement joins TRBV6-4 to TRBJ1-1; possible D gene TRBD1, 5 bases. Trimming removed 4 bases from V and 0 bases from J, with 6 bases in between. CDR3 length: 13 amino acids. The V gene's germline CDR1 is MRHNA and CDR2 SNTAGT. CDR3 in DNA: TGTGCCAGCAGTGCAGGGATGAACACTGAAGCTTTCTTT. Translating it yields CASSAGMNTEAFF.

The genes are TRBV5-1 and TRBJ2-7, with a weak D call TRBD1 (6 bases). The CDR3 consists of 13 residues. Germline loops: CDR1 SGHRS, CDR2 YFSETQ. Trimming left V 4 bases short and J 5 bases short, with 13 bases between. CDR3 protein: CASSPNDRHEQYF. The CDR3 DNA is TGCGCCAGCAGCCCCAATGACAGGCACGAGCAGTACTTC. Full variable domain (remainder filled in from reference TRBV5-1 and TRBJ2-7): KAGVTQTPRYLIKTRGQQVTLSCSPISGHRSVSWYQQTPGQGLQFLFEYFSETQRNKGNFPGRFSGRQFSNSRSEMNVSTLELGDSALYLCASSPNDRHEQYFGPGTRLTVT.

The chain is built from TRBV6-1 and TRBJ1-5; D is ambiguous. The CDR3 spans 16 residues. Trimming shortened V by 1 base and J by 6 bases, and 16 bases separated the two germline ends. From germline, CDR1 is MNHNS and CDR2 SASEGT. For the CDR3, the DNA is TGTGCCAGCAGTGAAGGAAGGAGGTCTCGGGGTCAGCCCCAGCATTTT. Translated, it gives CASSEGRRSRGQPQHF.

This sequence joins TRBV9 and TRBJ2-7; possible D gene TRBD1, 6 bases. This CDR3 contains 14 residues. V gave up 4 bases and J gave up 2 bases, with 13 bases separating them. CDR1 and CDR2 (germline): SGDLS, YYNGEE. Here the CDR3 reads CASSPPTGPYEQYF. The DNA of the CDR3 is TGTGCCAGCAGCCCCCCCACAGGGCCCTACGAGCAGTACTTC.

This clone was observed once. CDR3 protein: CASSMSNSPLHF. CDR3 DNA sequence: TGTGCCAGTAGTATGAGTAATTCACCCCTCCACTTT. J is TRBJ1-6 and V is TRBV19; no firm D call. Germline V CDR1 and CDR2: LNHDA, SQIVND (reference sequence). V lost 3 bases to trimming and J lost 6 bases, with 3 bases between them. This CDR3 comprises 12 residues.

The V gene is TRBV6-5, the J gene TRBJ1-2, with 7 nucleotides matching TRBD1. V trimming: 7 bases; J trimming: 2 bases; junction bases outside the gene matches: 4. CDR1 and CDR2 (germline): MNHEY, SVGAGI. CDR3 size: 13 residues. CDR3 DNA sequence: TGTGCCAGCACGAAACAGGGGAACTATGGCTACACCTTC. Protein sequence: CASTKQGNYGYTF.

The J gene is TRBJ1-1, the V gene TRBV13; D possibly corresponds to TRBD1 (5 bases). From germline, CDR1 is PRHDT and CDR2 FYEKMQ (reference sequence). This CDR3 spans 14 amino acids. Trimming took 5 bases from V and 1 from J, leaving 11 bases between them. The CDR3 sequence: CASSLTGRNTEAFF. Here the CDR3 DNA reads TGTGCCAGCAGCCTTACAGGCCGGAACACTGAAGCTTTCTTT.

The chain couples TRBV15 to TRBJ2-5; 11 nucleotides agree with TRBD1. The germline V gene encodes CDR1 LNHNV and CDR2 YYDKDF (reference sequence). The CDR3 extends over 16 amino acids. V lost 5 bases and J lost 5; bases outside the gene matches: 10. The CDR3 DNA reads TGTGCCACCAGCTCATTGGACAGGGGGCTGCAGGAGACCCAGTACTTC. Its translation: CATSSLDRGLQETQYF.

This clone has more than one count but fewer than ten. At the DNA level, this CDR3 is encoded by other sequences in the same sample as well. The rearrangement uses TRBV7-9 and TRBJ2-7; 8 bases align to TRBD1. The CDR3 is 12 amino acids. Germline-derived CDR1 and CDR2 are SEHNR and FQNEAQ (reference sequence). Trimming cost V 4 bases and J 5 bases; bases outside gene matches: 1. In nucleotides, the CDR3 is TGTGCCAGCAGCTCACAGGGGGACGAGCAGTACTTC. Translated: CASSSQGDEQYF. Supplemented by reference TRBV7-9 and TRBJ2-7, the full variable domain reads DTGVSQNPRHKITKRGQNVTFRCDPISEHNRLYWYRQTLGQGPEFLTYFQNEAQLEKSRLLSDRFSAERPKGSFSTLEIQRTEQGDSAMYLCASSSQGDEQYFGPGTRLTVT.

This sequence joins TRBV6-1 and TRBJ1-1; D not certain. V was cut by 4 bases and J by 2 bases, with 11 bases left in between. Germline loops: CDR1 MNHNS, CDR2 SASEGT. The CDR3 has 14 residues. This CDR3 reads CASSVEALNTEAFF. The DNA of the CDR3 is TGTGCCAGCAGTGTCGAGGCCCTCAACACTGAAGCTTTCTTT.